Below are 14 T cell receptor beta chains sequenced from a single sample in a study of T cell repertoires in cytomegalovirus infection. TCRdb itself ran the reads through MiXCR, one entry per CDR3 protein. The table includes about 310,000 distinct CDR3 sequences, about 17% detected once. The sequencing sample was made of PBMCs. The origin of the receptors is a human donor in good health (CMV status not recorded). Some clones in this sample may be carry-over from other donors' samples.

This clonotype came up many times. The genes are TRBV5-1 and TRBJ1-4; unclear D gene. The CDR3 contains 14 residues. The V and J ends lost 4 bases and 2 bases respectively, with 9 bases between them. The germline V gene has CDR1 SGHRS and CDR2 YFSETQ. DNA for the CDR3: TGCGCCAGCAGCCCTGCTGTGACTAATGAAAAACTGTTTTTT. It specifies CASSPAVTNEKLFF.

The J gene is TRBJ2-5, the V gene TRBV5-1; D is perhaps TRBD2 (5 bases). The CDR3 contains 15 residues. The V end was cut by 4 bases, the J end by 5 bases, with 18 bases between. CDR1 is SGHRS, CDR2 YFSETQ, per germline. For the CDR3, the DNA is TGCGCCAGCAGCGCTGACTACCTTAGGAGGGAGACCCAGTACTTC. It translates to CASSADYLRRETQYF.

The rearrangement joins TRBV12-3 or TRBV12-4 to TRBJ1-1; possible D gene TRBD1, 6 bases. V lost 6 bases and J 4 bases, leaving 12 bases between the germline ends. This CDR3 spans 13 amino acids. CDR3: CASSIQGFTEAFF. CDR3 DNA: TGTGCCAGCAGCATACAGGGATTCACTGAAGCTTTCTTT.

This clonotype came up a few times. The V and J genes are TRBV27 and TRBJ2-2; D possibly matches TRBD1 or TRBD2 (6 bases each). Germline CDR1 MNHEY, CDR2 SMNVEV (reference sequence). The ends were cut back, 4 bases at V and 1 base at J, with 10 bases in the middle. This CDR3 has 15 residues. The CDR3 protein is CASSYRGRNTGELFF. CDR3 sequence (DNA): TGTGCCAGCAGTTACCGGGGGCGGAACACCGGGGAGCTGTTTTTT.

The chain links TRBV12-3 or TRBV12-4 to TRBJ1-5; D is uncertain. The V end lost 8 bases, the J end lost 2 bases, and 22 bases lay between the germline ends. The CDR3 covers 17 residues. CDR3 sequence (DNA): TGTGCCAGCTGTTCACGCACCGGGTCCCCGGGCAATCAGCCCCAGCATTTT. It encodes CASCSRTGSPGNQPQHF.

This clonotype has a handful of counts. The chain couples TRBV18 to TRBJ2-5; the D gene could be TRBD1 or TRBD2 (5 bases each). CDR1 is KGHSH and CDR2 is LQKENI in the germline V gene. V shed 3 bases and J shed 3 bases, with 11 bases lying between them. The length of the CDR3 is 14 residues. As DNA, the CDR3 is TGTGCCAGCTCACCGAACGGGGCAAAAGAGACCCAGTACTTC. As protein: CASSPNGAKETQYF.

This clonotype was seen more than once but under ten times. The chain uses TRBV10-3 and TRBJ2-1; TRBD2 is a possible D gene (5 bases). The CDR3 has 16 amino acids. Trimming left V 4 bases short and J 3 bases short, with 16 bases between. Germline V gene sequence: CDR1 ENHRY, CDR2 SYGVKD. As DNA, the CDR3 is TGTGCCATCAGTGGGGATCTAGCCAATCGCTACAATGAGCAGTTCTTC. This sequence encodes CAISGDLANRYNEQFF.

This clonotype was detected ten times or more. The rearrangement links TRBV12-3 or TRBV12-4 to TRBJ1-1; D perhaps matches TRBD1 (5 bases). This CDR3 has 13 residues. V was trimmed by 11 bases and J by 4 bases, leaving 17 bases between them. The CDR3 bases are TGTGCCGGAGGGGCAGGGTTGGCCACTGAAGCTTTCTTT. Translation gives CAGGAGLATEAFF.

This clonotype was seen at least ten times. The chain uses TRBV19 and TRBJ1-5, with D perhaps TRBD1 (6 bases). Trimming pared 4 bases from V and 7 bases from J, leaving 17 bases between. Germline V gene data show CDR1 as LNHDA and CDR2 as SQIVND (reference sequence). The CDR3 contains 15 residues. This chain's CDR3 is CASSTLTQGMQPQHF. The DNA of the CDR3 is TGTGCCAGTAGTACACTCACCCAGGGGATGCAGCCCCAGCATTTT.

This chain joins TRBV12-3 or TRBV12-4 and TRBJ2-7, with a weak D call TRBD1 (10 bases). V was cut by 3 bases and J by 3 bases, with 33 bases left in between. The CDR3 runs 21 residues. CDR3 bases: TGTGCCAGCAGTTTCGGCGGGGGGGGACAGGGGCCCCTAATCCTCCTCTACGAGCAGTACTTC. It specifies CASSFGGGGQGPLILLYEQYF.

This chain connects TRBV18 to TRBJ1-2, with a possible D match to TRBD1 (5 bases). The CDR3 runs to 14 residues. Germline CDR1 reads KGHSH; CDR2 reads LQKENI. V lost 3 bases to trimming and J lost 2 bases, with 10 bases between them. CDR3 sequence (DNA): TGTGCCAGCTCACCGGACCCAGGGAACTATGGCTACACCTTC. This codes for CASSPDPGNYGYTF.

There are a few counts of this clonotype. The V and J genes are TRBV28 and TRBJ2-1; no clear D. Trimming removed 3 bases from V and 8 bases from J, with 20 bases in between. Germline V gene sequence: CDR1 MDHEN, CDR2 SYDVKM. The CDR3 length is 16 residues. The CDR3 DNA is TGTGCCAGCAGTTTCACTGATAGTAGTATTTTCGATGAGCAGTTCTTC. As protein: CASSFTDSSIFDEQFF.

This clonotype was recorded a few times. The chain carries TRBV14 and TRBJ1-4; D might be TRBD1 (5 bases). The CDR3 is 15 residues long. Germline V gene data show CDR1 as SGHDN and CDR2 as FVKESK. Trimming left V 3 bases short and J 7 bases short, with 15 bases between. The CDR3 sequence is CASSHPWGTTEKLFF. CDR3 in DNA: TGTGCCAGCAGCCATCCCTGGGGGACGACTGAAAAACTGTTTTTT.

The rearrangement joins TRBV10-3 to TRBJ2-2; D unresolved. The CDR3 has 13 residues. Germline CDR1 reads ENHRY; CDR2 reads SYGVKD. V was trimmed by 2 bases and J by 8 bases, leaving 9 bases between them. The CDR3: CAISERTWGELFF. CDR3 sequence (DNA): TGTGCCATCAGTGAGCGAACCTGGGGGGAGCTGTTTTTT.